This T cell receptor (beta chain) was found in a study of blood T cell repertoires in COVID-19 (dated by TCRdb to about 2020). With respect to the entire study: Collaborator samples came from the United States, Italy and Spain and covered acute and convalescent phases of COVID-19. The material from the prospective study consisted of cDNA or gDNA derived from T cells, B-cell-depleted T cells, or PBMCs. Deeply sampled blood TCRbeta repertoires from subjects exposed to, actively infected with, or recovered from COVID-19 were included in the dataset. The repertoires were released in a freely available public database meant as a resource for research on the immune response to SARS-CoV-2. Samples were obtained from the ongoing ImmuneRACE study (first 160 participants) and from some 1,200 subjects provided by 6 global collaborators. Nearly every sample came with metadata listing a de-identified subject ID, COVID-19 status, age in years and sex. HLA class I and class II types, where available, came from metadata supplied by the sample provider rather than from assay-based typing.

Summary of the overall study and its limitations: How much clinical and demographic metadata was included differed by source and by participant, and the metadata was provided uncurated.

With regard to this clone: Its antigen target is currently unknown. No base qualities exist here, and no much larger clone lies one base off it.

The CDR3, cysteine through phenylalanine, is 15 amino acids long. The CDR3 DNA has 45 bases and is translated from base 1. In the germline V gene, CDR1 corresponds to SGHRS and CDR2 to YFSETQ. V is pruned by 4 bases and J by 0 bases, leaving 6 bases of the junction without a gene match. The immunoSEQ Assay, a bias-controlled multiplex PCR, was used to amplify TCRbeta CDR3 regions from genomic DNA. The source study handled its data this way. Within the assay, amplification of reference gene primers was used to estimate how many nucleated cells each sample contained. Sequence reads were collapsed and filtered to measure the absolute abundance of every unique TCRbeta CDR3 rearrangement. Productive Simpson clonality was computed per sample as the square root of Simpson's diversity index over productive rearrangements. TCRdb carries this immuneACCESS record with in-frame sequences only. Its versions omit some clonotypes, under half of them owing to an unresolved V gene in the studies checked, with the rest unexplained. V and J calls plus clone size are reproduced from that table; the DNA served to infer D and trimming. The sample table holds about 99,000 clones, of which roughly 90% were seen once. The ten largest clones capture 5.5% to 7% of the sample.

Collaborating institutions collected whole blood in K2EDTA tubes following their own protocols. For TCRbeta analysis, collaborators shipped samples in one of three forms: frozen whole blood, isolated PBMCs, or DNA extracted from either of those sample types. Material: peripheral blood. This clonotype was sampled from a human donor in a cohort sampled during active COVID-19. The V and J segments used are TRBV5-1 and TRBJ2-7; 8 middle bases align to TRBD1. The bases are TGCGCCAGCAGCCGCCCAGGGGGCGCCTCCTACGAGCAGTACTTC. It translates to CASSRPGGASYEQYF.